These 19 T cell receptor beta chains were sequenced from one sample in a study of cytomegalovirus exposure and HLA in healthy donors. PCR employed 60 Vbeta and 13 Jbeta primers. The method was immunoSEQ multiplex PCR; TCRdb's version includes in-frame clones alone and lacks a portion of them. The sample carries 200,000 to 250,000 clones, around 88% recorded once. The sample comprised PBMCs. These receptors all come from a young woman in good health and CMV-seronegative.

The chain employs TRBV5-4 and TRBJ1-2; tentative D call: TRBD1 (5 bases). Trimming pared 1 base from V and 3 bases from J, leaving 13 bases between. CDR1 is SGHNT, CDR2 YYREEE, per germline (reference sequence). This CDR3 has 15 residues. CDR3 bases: TGTGCCAGCAGCTTGTGGGGGGGTGGGGACTATGGCTACACCTTC. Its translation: CASSLWGGGDYGYTF. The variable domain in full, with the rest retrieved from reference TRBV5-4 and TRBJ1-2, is ETGVTQSPTHLIKTRGQQVTLRCSSQSGHNTVSWYQQALGQGPQFIFQYYREEENGRGNFPPRFSGLQFPNYSSELNVNALELDDSALYLCASSLWGGGDYGYTFGSGTRLTVV.

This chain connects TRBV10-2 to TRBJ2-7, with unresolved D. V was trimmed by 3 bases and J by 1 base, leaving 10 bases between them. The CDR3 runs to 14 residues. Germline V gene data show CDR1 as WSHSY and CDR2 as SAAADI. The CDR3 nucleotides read TGCGCCAGCAGTGAAGTTTCAGGATCCTACGAGCAGTACTTC. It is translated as CASSEVSGSYEQYF.

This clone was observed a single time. For the CDR3, the DNA is TGTGCCAGCAGTTTCGCGGGGATCGGCACAGATACGCAGTATTTT. This gives the protein CASSFAGIGTDTQYF. J is TRBJ2-3 and V is TRBV6-5; D perhaps matches TRBD2 (6 bases). From germline, CDR1 is MNHEY and CDR2 SVGAGI. The CDR3 contains 15 residues. V gave up 4 bases and J gave up 1 base, with 12 bases separating them.

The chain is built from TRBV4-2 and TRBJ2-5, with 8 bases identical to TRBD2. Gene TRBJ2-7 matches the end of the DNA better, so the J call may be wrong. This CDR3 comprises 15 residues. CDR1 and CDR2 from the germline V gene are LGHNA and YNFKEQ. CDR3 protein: CASSQDILAVYEQYF. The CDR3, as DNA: TGTGCCAGCAGCCAAGATATACTAGCGGTCTACGAGCAGTACTTC.

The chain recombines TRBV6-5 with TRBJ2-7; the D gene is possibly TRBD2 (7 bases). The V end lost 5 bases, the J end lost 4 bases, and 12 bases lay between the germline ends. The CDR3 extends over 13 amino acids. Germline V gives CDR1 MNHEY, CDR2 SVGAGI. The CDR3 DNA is TGTGCCAGCAGTGAGGGGGGGAAATACGAGCAGTACTTC. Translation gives CASSEGGKYEQYF.

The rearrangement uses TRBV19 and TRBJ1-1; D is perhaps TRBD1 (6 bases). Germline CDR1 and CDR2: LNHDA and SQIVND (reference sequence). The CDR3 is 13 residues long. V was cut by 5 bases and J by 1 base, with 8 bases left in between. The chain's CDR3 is CASSAGANTEAFF. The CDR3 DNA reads TGTGCCAGTAGTGCAGGGGCGAACACTGAAGCTTTCTTT.

The DNA of the CDR3 is TGTGCCAGCAGCGAACGCTCCGGGACAGGGGTCCGGGATACAGATACGCAGTATTTT. It encodes CASSERSGTGVRDTDTQYF. The V and J genes are TRBV9 and TRBJ2-3, with 10 bases aligning to TRBD1. The CDR3 has 19 residues. J lost 3 bases, V lost 3 bases, and 16 bases had no gene match. Germline values: CDR1 SGDLS, CDR2 YYNGEE.

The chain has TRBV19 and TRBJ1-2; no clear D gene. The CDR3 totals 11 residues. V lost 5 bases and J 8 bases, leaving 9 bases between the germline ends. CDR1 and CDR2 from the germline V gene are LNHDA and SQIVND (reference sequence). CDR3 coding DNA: TGTGCCAGTAGTCAACAGAGAGGCTACACCTTC. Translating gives CASSQQRGYTF.

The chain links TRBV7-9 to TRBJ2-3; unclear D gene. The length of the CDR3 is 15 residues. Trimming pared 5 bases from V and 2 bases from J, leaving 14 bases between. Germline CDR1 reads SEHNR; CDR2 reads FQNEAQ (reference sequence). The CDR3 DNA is TGTGCCAGCAGCCTGCTATCGGGTACCACAGATACGCAGTATTTT. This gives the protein CASSLLSGTTDTQYF.

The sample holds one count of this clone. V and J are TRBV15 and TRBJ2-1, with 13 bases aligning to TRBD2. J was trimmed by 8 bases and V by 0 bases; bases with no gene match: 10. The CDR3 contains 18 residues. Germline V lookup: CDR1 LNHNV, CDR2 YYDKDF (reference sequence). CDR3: CATSRDPGLAGAVDEQFF. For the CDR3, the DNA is TGTGCCACCAGCAGAGATCCCGGACTAGCGGGGGCGGTGGATGAGCAGTTCTTC.

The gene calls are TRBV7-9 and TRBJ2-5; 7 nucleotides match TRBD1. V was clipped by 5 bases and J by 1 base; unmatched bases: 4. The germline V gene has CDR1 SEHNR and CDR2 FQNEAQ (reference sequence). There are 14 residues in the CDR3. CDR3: CASSPRTGQETQYF. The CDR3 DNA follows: TGTGCCAGCAGCCCACGGACAGGCCAAGAGACCCAGTACTTC.

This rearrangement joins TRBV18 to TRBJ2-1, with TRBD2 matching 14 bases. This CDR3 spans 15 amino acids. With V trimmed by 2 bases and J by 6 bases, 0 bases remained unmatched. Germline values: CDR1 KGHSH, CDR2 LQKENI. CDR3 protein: CASSPGTSGSNEQFF. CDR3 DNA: TGTGCCAGCTCACCAGGGACTAGCGGGAGCAATGAGCAGTTCTTC.

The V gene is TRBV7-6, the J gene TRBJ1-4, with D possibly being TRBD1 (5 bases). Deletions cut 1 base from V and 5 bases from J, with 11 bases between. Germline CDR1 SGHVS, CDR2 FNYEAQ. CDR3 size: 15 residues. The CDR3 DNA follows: TGTGCCAGCAGCTTAGAGGCGGACAAAAATGAAAAACTGTTTTTT. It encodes CASSLEADKNEKLFF.

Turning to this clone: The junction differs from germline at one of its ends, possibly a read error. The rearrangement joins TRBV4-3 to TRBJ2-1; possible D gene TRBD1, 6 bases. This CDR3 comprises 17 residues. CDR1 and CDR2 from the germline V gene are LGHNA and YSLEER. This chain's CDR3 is CASSQGGLGVGSNGQFF. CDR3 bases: TGCGCCAGCAGCCAAGGGGGGCTGGGAGTAGGGTCTAATGGGCAGTTCTTC.

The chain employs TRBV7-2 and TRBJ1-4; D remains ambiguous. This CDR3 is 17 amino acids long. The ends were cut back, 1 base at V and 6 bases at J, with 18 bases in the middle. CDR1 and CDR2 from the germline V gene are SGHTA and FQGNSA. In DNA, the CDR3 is TGTGCCAGCAGCTTAGATCTATACGGAGGAGGTCATGAAAAACTGTTTTTT. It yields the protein CASSLDLYGGGHEKLFF.

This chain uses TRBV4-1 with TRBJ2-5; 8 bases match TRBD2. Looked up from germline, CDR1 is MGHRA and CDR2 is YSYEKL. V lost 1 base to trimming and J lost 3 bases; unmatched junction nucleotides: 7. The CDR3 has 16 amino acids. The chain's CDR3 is CASSQGVGGGEETQYF. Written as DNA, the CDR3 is TGCGCCAGCAGCCAAGGGGTCGGGGGGGGCGAAGAGACCCAGTACTTC.

The CDR3 nucleotides read TGTGCCAGTAGTATAGGGCCAGGGCCAACTAATGAAAAACTGTTTTTT. This sequence encodes CASSIGPGPTNEKLFF. The chain couples TRBV19 to TRBJ1-4; possible D gene TRBD1, 5 bases. Germline CDR1 LNHDA, CDR2 SQIVND (reference sequence). The CDR3 runs 16 residues. Between the trimmed V and J ends, which lost 1 base and 0 bases, there was a span of 9 bases.

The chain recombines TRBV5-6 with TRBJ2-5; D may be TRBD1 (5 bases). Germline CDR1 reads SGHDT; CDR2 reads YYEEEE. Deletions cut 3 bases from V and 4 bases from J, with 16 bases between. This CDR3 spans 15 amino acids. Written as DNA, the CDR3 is TGTGCCAGCAGCTACCGACAGTCTTTTGGAGAGACCCAGTACTTC. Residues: CASSYRQSFGETQYF.

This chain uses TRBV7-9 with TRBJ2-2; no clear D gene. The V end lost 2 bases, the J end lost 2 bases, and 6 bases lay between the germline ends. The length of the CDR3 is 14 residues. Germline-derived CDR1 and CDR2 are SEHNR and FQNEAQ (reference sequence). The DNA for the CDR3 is TGTGCCAGCAGCTTACTCAGAAACACCGGGGAGCTGTTTTTT. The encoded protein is CASSLLRNTGELFF. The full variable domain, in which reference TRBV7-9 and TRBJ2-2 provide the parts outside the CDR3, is DTGVSQNPRHKITKRGQNVTFRCDPISEHNRLYWYRQTLGQGPEFLTYFQNEAQLEKSRLLSDRFSAERPKGSFSTLEIQRTEQGDSAMYLCASSLLRNTGELFFGEGSRLTVL.